Presented here are 20 T cell receptor beta chains from one specimen sequenced in a study of T-cell memory formation after mild COVID-19. TCRdb independently ran MiXCR on the 5' RACE reads; one entry per CDR3 protein. The profile shows around 320,000 distinct CDR3 sequences, roughly 13% of them singletons. The specimen was PBMCs or a T cell subset sorted from them (not recorded which). These receptors were collected from a man between 18 and 35 years old who had mild COVID-19 (a few samples of this study predate the infection). Cell type and time point are not known.

This rearrangement joins TRBV5-6 to TRBJ1-1; TRBD1 agrees at 9 bases. This CDR3 has 14 amino acids. Germline trimming cut 3 bases from V and 6 bases from J; bases unmatched to any gene: 6. Germline-derived CDR1 and CDR2 are SGHDT and YYEEEE. CDR3 nucleotide sequence: TGTGCCAGCAGCTACGGACAGGGGTTGGCTGAAGCTTTCTTT. Protein: CASSYGQGLAEAFF.

This clonotype was seen just once. The chain is built from TRBV7-9 and TRBJ2-1, with TRBD2 matching over 10 bases. The CDR3 has 15 residues. V shed 1 base, J shed 7 bases, and the junction held 4 bases outside the gene matches. Per the germline V gene, CDR1 is SEHNR and CDR2 is FQNEAQ (reference sequence). CDR3 loop: CASSLVIAGGNEQFF. CDR3 sequence (DNA): TGTGCCAGCAGCTTAGTAATAGCGGGGGGTAATGAGCAGTTCTTC.

There are many counts of this clonotype. A read error may produce the germline difference seen at one junction end. V usage is TRBV5-1 and J usage is TRBJ2-7; 11 bases map to TRBD1. CDR1 is SGHRS and CDR2 is YFSETQ in the germline V gene. The CDR3 is 14 residues long. The CDR3 sequence: CASSPGTGGYEQYF. The CDR3 DNA sequence: TGTGCCAGCAGCCCCGGGACAGGGGGCTACGAGCAGTACTTC.

This clonotype came up a few times. The V and J genes are TRBV7-9 and TRBJ2-1; 7 bases align to TRBD1. Germline V lookup: CDR1 SEHNR, CDR2 FQNEAQ (reference sequence). The CDR3 totals 15 residues. V trimming: 6 bases; J trimming: 8 bases; junction bases outside the gene matches: 13. The CDR3 nucleotides read TGTGCCAGCAGTTCGCTGACAGGGCCTTTAGATGAGCAGTTCTTC. Translated, it gives CASSSLTGPLDEQFF.

This clonotype came up a few times. The V and J genes are TRBV6-1 and TRBJ1-6, with D tentatively TRBD1 (5 bases). CDR1 and CDR2 (germline): MNHNS, SASEGT. This CDR3 spans 15 amino acids. Trimming cost V 3 bases and J 10 bases, with 16 bases left between them. The CDR3 loop reads CASSELGRITSPLHF. In DNA form, the CDR3 reads TGTGCCAGCAGTGAGCTGGGACGGATTACCTCACCCCTCCACTTT.

Only a few counts were recorded for this clonotype. The rearrangement links TRBV28 to TRBJ1-1, with D possibly TRBD1 on 5 matching bases. The V and J ends lost 8 bases and 1 base respectively, with 17 bases between them. CDR1 is MDHEN and CDR2 is SYDVKM in the germline V gene. The CDR3 extends over 15 amino acids. This CDR3 is CASSTGGERNTEAFF. The CDR3 nucleotides read TGTGCCAGCTCAACCGGGGGGGAGAGGAACACTGAAGCTTTCTTT.

The sample holds a few counts of this clonotype. The chain carries TRBV9 and TRBJ1-5; the D is unclear. With 4 bases removed from V and 5 bases from J, the gap between germline ends came to 16 bases. Looked up from germline, CDR1 is SGDLS and CDR2 is YYNGEE. This CDR3 is 15 amino acids long. Here the CDR3 reads CASSPSGGMDQPQHF. In DNA, the CDR3 is TGTGCCAGCAGCCCATCGGGCGGGATGGATCAGCCCCAGCATTTT.

This sequence joins TRBV12-3 or TRBV12-4 and TRBJ1-5, with no clear D. This CDR3 has 14 amino acids. With 7 bases removed from V and 3 bases from J, the gap between germline ends came to 13 bases. CDR3 protein: CASTISQNNQPQHF. The CDR3 DNA is TGTGCCAGCACCATAAGTCAGAACAATCAGCCCCAGCATTTT.

This clonotype was counted many times. V gene TRBV7-2 combines with J gene TRBJ2-5; the D gene is possibly TRBD1 (6 bases). CDR3 length equals 14 residues. Per the germline V gene, CDR1 is SGHTA and CDR2 is FQGNSA. The V end was cut by 2 bases, the J end by 3 bases, with 10 bases between. CDR3 residues: CASSLSRGKETQYF. The CDR3 nucleotides are TGTGCCAGCAGCTTATCCAGGGGAAAAGAGACCCAGTACTTC. The whole variable domain, remainder taken from reference TRBV7-2 and TRBJ2-5, is GAGVSQSPSNKVTEKGKDVELRCDPISGHTALYWYRQSLGQGLEFLIYFQGNSAPDKSGLPSDRFSAERTGGSVSTLTIQRTQQEDSAVYLCASSLSRGKETQYFGPGTRLLVL.

The chain's CDR3 is CASSAPPRGATDTQYF. The CDR3, as DNA: TGTGCCAGCAGTGCCCCACCGCGGGGGGCGACAGATACGCAGTATTTT. V usage is TRBV28 and J usage is TRBJ2-3, with 8 bases that match TRBD2. Germline V gene sequence: CDR1 MDHEN, CDR2 SYDVKM. V trimming: 5 bases; J trimming: 3 bases; junction bases outside the gene matches: 10. The CDR3 is 16 amino acids.

The V call is TRBV6-6, the J call TRBJ1-1; D is possibly TRBD1 (5 bases). The germline CDR1 and CDR2 sequences are MNHNY and SVGAGI (reference sequence). The CDR3 contains 12 residues. The V and J ends lost 5 bases and 8 bases respectively, with 12 bases between them. CDR3 nucleotide sequence: TGTGCCAGCAGTGGCGGACACCTCGAAGCTTTCTTT. Translating gives CASSGGHLEAFF.

J is TRBJ1-6 and V is TRBV10-2, with D possibly being TRBD1 (5 bases). CDR3 length: 14 amino acids. Trimming shortened V by 6 bases and J by 9 bases, and 15 bases separated the two germline ends. CDR1 is WSHSY, CDR2 SAAADI, per germline. This CDR3 reads CASRALGDFSPLHF. DNA for the CDR3: TGCGCCAGCAGGGCCCTGGGGGATTTTTCACCCCTCCACTTT.

The V and J genes are TRBV6-5 and TRBJ1-1; D unresolved. CDR3 length equals 15 residues. Trimming stripped 5 bases from V and 3 bases from J, with 16 bases between. Germline V gene lookup returns CDR1 MNHEY and CDR2 SVGAGI. The CDR3 reads CASSLSPFRDTEAFF. CDR3 coding DNA: TGTGCCAGCAGTCTCAGTCCATTTCGGGACACTGAAGCTTTCTTT.

The chain joins TRBV14 to TRBJ1-2, with TRBD1 matching over 9 bases. CDR1 is SGHDN and CDR2 is FVKESK in the germline V gene. V trimming: 4 bases; J trimming: 6 bases; junction bases outside the gene matches: 9. The length of the CDR3 is 15 residues. The CDR3 DNA follows: TGTGCCAGCAGCCCCACGCCCGGGACAGGGCATGGCTACACCTTC. It is translated as CASSPTPGTGHGYTF.

The rearrangement joins TRBV11-3 to TRBJ2-1; the D is unclear. V lost 5 bases and J lost 0, with 14 bases in between. The CDR3 consists of 16 residues. The germline CDR1 and CDR2 sequences are SGHNT and YENEEA. The CDR3 spells CASSPSKSGSYNEQFF. CDR3 bases: TGTGCCAGCAGCCCGTCCAAATCCGGCTCCTACAATGAGCAGTTCTTC.

This clonotype was seen a handful of times. The chain joins TRBV27 to TRBJ1-2; 10 bases are shared with TRBD1. The CDR3 contains 14 residues. V gave up 7 bases and J gave up 6 bases; unmatched junction bases: 8. Germline assignment: CDR1 MNHEY and CDR2 SMNVEV (reference sequence). CDR3 protein: CASTETGGSHGYTF. DNA for the CDR3: TGTGCCAGCACCGAGACAGGGGGCTCCCATGGCTACACCTTC.

This sequence joins TRBV4-1 and TRBJ1-2; D is undetermined. Germline V lookup: CDR1 MGHRA, CDR2 YSYEKL. The CDR3 spans 13 residues. V was pared by 0 bases and J by 2 bases, with 4 bases between. In DNA form, the CDR3 reads TGCGCCAGCAGCCAAGATAAGAACTATGGCTACACCTTC. Protein sequence: CASSQDKNYGYTF.

This clonotype was recorded at least ten times. J is TRBJ2-1 and V is TRBV5-1, with 12 bases fitting TRBD1. CDR1 and CDR2 (germline): SGHRS, YFSETQ. The CDR3 totals 16 residues. Unmatched junction bases numbered 6, after V lost 3 bases and J lost 5 bases. CDR3 sequence (DNA): TGCGCCAGCAGCTCCGGGACAGGGGGCTTCAACAATGAGCAGTTCTTC. As protein: CASSSGTGGFNNEQFF.

The CDR3 loop reads CASSVASGGTTGELFF. CDR3 coding DNA: TGTGCCAGCAGCGTAGCCAGCGGGGGGACCACCGGGGAGCTGTTTTTT. The V and J genes are TRBV9 and TRBJ2-2, with 9 bases identical to TRBD2. In germline, CDR1 is SGDLS, CDR2 YYNGEE. The junction had 4 bases not matched to a gene; V was cut back by 0 bases and J by 4 bases. The CDR3 is 16 residues long. Based on the CDR3 plus reference TRBV9 and TRBJ2-2, the full variable domain is DSGVTQTPKHLITATGQRVTLRCSPRSGDLSVYWYQQSLDQGLQFLIQYYNGEERAKGNILERFSAQQFPDLHSELNLSSLELGDSALYFCASSVASGGTTGELFFGEGSRLTVL.

This chain joins TRBV5-6 and TRBJ1-5; D remains unclear. CDR1 is SGHDT and CDR2 is YYEEEE in the germline V gene. The CDR3 runs 15 residues. V gave up 0 bases and J gave up 7 bases, with 14 bases separating them. The CDR3 loop is CASSLGAGWRQPQHF. The CDR3 nucleotides read TGTGCCAGCAGCTTGGGAGCAGGTTGGAGACAGCCCCAGCATTTT.